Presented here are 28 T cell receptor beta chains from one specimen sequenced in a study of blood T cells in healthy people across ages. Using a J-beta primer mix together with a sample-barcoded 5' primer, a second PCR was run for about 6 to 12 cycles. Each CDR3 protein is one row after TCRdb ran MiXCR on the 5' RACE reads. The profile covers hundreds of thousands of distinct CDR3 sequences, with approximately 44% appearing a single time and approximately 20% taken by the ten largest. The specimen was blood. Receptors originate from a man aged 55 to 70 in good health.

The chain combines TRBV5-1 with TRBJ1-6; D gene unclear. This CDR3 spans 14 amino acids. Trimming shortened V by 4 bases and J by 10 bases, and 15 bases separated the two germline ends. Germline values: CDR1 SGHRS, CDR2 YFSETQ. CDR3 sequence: CASSPEQLNSPLHF. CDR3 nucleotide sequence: TGCGCCAGCAGCCCTGAACAGCTAAACTCACCCCTCCACTTT. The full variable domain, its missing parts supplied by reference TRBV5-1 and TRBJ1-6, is KAGVTQTPRYLIKTRGQQVTLSCSPISGHRSVSWYQQTPGQGLQFLFEYFSETQRNKGNFPGRFSGRQFSNSRSEMNVSTLELGDSALYLCASSPEQLNSPLHFGNGTRLTVT.

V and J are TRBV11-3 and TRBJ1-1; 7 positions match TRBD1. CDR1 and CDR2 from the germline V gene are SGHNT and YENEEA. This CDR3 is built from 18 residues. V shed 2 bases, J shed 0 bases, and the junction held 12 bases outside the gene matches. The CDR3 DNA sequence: TGTGCCAGCAGCTTATCCACTAATAGGGGGCCCATGAACACTGAAGCTTTCTTT. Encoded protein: CASSLSTNRGPMNTEAFF.

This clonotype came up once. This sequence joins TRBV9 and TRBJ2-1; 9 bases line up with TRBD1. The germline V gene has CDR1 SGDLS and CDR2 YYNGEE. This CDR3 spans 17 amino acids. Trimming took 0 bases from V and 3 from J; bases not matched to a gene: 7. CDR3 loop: CASSVAGTGTGYNEQFF. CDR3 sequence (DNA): TGTGCCAGCAGCGTAGCCGGGACAGGGACCGGCTACAATGAGCAGTTCTTC.

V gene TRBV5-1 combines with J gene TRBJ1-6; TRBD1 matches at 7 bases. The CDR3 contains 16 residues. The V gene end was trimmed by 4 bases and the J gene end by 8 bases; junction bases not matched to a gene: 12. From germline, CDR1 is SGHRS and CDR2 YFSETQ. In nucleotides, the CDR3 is TGCGCCAGCAGCCGACAGATACAGGGGTTTGATTCACCCCTCCACTTT. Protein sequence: CASSRQIQGFDSPLHF.

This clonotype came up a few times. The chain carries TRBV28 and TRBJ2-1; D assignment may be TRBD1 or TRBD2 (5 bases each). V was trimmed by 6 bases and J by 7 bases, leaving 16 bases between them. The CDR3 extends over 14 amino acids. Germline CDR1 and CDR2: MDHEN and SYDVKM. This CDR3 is CASRPAYRTNEQFF. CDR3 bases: TGTGCCAGCAGACCAGCTTACAGGACTAATGAGCAGTTCTTC.

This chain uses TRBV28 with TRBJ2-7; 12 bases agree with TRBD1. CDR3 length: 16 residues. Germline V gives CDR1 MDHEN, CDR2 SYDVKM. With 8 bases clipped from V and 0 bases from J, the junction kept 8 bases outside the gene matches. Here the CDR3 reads CASGTGGLGVSYEQYF. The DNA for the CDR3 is TGTGCCAGCGGGACAGGGGGCCTAGGGGTCTCCTACGAGCAGTACTTC.

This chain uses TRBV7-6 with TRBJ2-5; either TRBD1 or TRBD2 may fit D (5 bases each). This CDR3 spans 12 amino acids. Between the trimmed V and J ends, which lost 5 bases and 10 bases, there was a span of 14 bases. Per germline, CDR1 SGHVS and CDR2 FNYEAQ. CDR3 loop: CASSARERDQYF. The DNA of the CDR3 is TGTGCCAGCAGCGCCAGGGAGAGGGACCAGTACTTC.

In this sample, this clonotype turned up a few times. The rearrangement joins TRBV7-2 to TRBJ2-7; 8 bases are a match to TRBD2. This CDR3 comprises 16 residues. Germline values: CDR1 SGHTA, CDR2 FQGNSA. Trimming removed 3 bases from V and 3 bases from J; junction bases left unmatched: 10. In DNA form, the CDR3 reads TGTGCCAGCAGCTTCGGGGGAACACGGGAGGGCTACGAGCAGTACTTC. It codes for CASSFGGTREGYEQYF.

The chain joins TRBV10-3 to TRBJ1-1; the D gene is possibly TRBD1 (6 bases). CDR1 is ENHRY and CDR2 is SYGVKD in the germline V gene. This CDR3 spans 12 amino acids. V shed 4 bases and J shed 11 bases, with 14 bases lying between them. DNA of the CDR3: TGTGCCATCAGTGGACGGGACAAAAAGGCTTTCTTT. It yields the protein CAISGRDKKAFF.

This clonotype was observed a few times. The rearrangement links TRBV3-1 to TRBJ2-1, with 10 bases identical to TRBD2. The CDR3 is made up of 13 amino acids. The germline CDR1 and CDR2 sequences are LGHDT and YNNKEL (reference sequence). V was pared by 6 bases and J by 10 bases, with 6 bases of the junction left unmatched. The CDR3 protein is CASSRTSGNEQFF. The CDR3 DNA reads TGTGCCAGCAGTCGGACTAGCGGAAACGAGCAGTTCTTC.

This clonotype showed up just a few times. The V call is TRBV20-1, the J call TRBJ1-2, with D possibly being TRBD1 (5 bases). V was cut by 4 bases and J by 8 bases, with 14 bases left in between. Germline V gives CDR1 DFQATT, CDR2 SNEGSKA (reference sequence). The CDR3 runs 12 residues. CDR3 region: CSATTGTGGYTF. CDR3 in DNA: TGCAGTGCTACTACCGGGACCGGCGGCTACACCTTC.

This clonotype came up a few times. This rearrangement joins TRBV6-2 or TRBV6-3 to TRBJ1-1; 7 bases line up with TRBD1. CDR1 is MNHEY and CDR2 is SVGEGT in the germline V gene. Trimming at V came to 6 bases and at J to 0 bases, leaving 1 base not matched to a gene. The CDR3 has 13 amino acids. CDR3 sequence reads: CASRDRMNTEAFF. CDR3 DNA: TGTGCCAGCAGGGACAGGATGAACACTGAAGCTTTCTTT.

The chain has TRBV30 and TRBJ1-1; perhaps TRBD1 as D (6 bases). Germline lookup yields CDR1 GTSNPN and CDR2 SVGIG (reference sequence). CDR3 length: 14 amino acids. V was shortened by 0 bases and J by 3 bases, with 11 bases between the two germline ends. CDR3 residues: CAWSVPGAYTEAFF. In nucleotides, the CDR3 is TGTGCCTGGAGTGTACCGGGGGCGTACACTGAAGCTTTCTTT.

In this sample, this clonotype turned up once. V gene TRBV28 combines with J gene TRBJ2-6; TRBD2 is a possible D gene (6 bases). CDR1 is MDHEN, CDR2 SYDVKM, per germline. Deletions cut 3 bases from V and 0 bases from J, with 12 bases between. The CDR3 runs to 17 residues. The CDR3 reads CASSLAGRDSGANVLTF. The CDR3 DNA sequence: TGTGCCAGCAGTTTGGCCGGGAGAGACTCTGGGGCCAACGTCCTGACTTTC.

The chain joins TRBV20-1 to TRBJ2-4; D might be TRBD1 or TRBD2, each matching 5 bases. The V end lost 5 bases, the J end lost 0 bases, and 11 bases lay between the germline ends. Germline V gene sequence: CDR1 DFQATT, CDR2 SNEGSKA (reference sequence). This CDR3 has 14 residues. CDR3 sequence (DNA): TGCAGTGCTCCCGGGACGGAAGCCAAAAACATTCAGTACTTC. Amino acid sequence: CSAPGTEAKNIQYF.

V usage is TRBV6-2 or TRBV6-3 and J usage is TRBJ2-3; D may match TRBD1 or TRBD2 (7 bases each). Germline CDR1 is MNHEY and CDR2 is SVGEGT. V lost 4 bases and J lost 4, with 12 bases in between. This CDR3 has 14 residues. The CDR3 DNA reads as TGTGCCAGCAGTTGGGGAGGGGGCGCAGATACGCAGTATTTT. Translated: CASSWGGGADTQYF.

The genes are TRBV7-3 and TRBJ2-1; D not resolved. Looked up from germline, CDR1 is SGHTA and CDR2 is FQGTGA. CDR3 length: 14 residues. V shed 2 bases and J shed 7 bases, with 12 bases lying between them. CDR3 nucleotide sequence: TGTGCCAGCAGCTTAGGGCCTTCTGTAAATGAGCAGTTCTTC. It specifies CASSLGPSVNEQFF.

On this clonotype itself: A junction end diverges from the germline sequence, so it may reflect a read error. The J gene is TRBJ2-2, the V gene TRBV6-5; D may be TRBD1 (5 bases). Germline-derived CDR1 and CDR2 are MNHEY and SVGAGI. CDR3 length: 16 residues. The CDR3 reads CACSFVRTPNTGELFF. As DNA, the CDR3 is TGTGCCTGCAGTTTTGTCAGGACACCGAACACCGGGGAGCTGTTTTTT.

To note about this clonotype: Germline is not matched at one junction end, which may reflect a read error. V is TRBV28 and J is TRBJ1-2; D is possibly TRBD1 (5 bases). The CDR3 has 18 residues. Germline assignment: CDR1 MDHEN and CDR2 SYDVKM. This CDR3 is CASSEWSDNENPNYGYTF. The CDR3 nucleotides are TGTGCCAGCAGTGAATGGTCGGACAACGAGAACCCTAACTATGGCTATACCTTC.

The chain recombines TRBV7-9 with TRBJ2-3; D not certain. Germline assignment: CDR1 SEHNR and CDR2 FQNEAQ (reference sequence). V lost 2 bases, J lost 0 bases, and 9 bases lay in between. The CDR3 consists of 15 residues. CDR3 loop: CASSLMGWSTDTQYF. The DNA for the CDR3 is TGTGCCAGCAGCTTAATGGGATGGAGCACAGATACGCAGTATTTT.

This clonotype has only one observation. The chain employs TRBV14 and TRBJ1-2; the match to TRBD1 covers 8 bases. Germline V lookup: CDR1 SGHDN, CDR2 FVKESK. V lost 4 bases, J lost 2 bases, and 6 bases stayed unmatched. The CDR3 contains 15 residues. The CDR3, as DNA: TGTGCCAGCAGCCCCAAACAGGGGGAGAACTATGGCTACACCTTC. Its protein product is CASSPKQGENYGYTF.

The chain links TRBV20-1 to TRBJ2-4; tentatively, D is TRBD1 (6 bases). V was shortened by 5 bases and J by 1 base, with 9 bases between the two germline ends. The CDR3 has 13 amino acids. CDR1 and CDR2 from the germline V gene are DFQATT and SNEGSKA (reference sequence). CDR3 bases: TGCAGTGCTGAGGGGGTGGCCAAAAACATTCAGTACTTC. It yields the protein CSAEGVAKNIQYF.

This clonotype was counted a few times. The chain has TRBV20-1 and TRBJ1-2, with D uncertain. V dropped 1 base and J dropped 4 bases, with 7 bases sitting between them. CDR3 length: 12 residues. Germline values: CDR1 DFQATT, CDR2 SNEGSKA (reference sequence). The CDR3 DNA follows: TGCAGTGCTAGAGCGCAGTCCTATGGCTACACCTTC. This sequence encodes CSARAQSYGYTF.

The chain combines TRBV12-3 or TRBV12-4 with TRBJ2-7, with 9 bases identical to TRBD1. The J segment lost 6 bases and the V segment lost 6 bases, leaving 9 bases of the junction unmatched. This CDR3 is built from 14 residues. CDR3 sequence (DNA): TGTGCCAGCAGAACTACAGGGGGCTGGGGCGAGCAGTACTTC. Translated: CASRTTGGWGEQYF.

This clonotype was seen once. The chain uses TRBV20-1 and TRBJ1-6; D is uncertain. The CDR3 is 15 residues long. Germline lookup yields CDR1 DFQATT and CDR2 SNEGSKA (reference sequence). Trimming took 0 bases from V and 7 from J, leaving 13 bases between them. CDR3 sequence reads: CSAREVMNPNSPLHF. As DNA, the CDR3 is TGCAGTGCTAGAGAGGTCATGAACCCCAATTCACCCCTCCACTTT.

CDR3 coding DNA: TGCAGTGCTAGATCCCGTCAGCCTCAAAGTAGGAGAGAGACCCAGTACTTC. Translation: CSARSRQPQSRRETQYF. The chain recombines TRBV20-1 with TRBJ2-5; no definite D call. CDR1 is DFQATT and CDR2 is SNEGSKA in the germline V gene (reference sequence). Trimming pared 2 bases from V and 4 bases from J, leaving 23 bases between. This CDR3 region has 17 residues.

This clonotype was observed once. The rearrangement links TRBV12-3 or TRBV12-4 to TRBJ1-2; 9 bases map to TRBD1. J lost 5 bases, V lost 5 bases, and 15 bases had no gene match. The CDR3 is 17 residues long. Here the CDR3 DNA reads TGTGCCAGCAGTCCCCACCCGGGACAGGGCTCAGGGTATGGCTACACCTTC. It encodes CASSPHPGQGSGYGYTF.

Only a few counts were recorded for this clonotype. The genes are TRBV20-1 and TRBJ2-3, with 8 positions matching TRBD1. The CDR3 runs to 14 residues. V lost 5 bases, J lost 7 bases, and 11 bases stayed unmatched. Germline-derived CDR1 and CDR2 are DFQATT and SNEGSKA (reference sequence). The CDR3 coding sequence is TGCAGTGCTCAACCCGGGACAGGACTAAATACGCAGTATTTT. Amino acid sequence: CSAQPGTGLNTQYF.